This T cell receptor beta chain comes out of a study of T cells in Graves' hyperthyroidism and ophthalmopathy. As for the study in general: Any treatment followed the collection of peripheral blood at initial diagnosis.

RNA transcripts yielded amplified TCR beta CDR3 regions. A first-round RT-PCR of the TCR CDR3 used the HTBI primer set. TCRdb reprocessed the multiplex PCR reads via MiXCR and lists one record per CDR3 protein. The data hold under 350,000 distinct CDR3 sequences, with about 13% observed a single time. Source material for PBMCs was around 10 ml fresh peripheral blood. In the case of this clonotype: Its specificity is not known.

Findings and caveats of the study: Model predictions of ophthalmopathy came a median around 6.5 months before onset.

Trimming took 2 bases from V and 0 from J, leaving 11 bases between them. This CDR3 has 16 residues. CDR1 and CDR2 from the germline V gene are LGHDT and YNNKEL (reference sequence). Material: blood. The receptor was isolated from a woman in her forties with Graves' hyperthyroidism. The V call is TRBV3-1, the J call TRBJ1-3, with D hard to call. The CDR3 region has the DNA TGTGCCAGCAGCCAATTAACCCCGAGCTCTGGAAACACCATATATTTT. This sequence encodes CASSQLTPSSGNTIYF.